This T cell receptor (beta chain) was recovered during a study of blood T cells in healthy people across ages. The germline V gene has CDR1 MDHEN and CDR2 SYDVKM. This CDR3 comprises 13 residues. Trimming took 6 bases from V and 13 from J, leaving 19 bases between them. For the second PCR, which ran for 7 to 11 cycles, a sample-barcoded 5' primer and a J-beta primer mix were used. In TCRdb, the 5' RACE reads were re-called with MiXCR into one record per CDR3 protein. This repertoire shows roughly 860,000 distinct CDR3 sequences, around 62% found once; its top ten account for roughly a quarter. The rearrangement joins TRBV28 to TRBJ2-1, with a tentative D call TRBD2 (6 bases). Sequencing input: blood. The TCR sequence derives from a man younger than 40 in good health. CDR3 nucleotides: TGTGCCAGCAGGCTGCCCGGGACTGCATTACAGTTCTTC. Translating it yields CASRLPGTALQFF.